This T cell receptor beta chain is drawn from a study of beta chain features in type 1 diabetes. On this clone itself: Its antigen is unidentified.

Isolated RNA was reverse transcribed in full, so expressed TCRB transcripts were sequenced. This table comes from immunoSEQ multiplex PCR, and its TCRdb copy is limited to in-frame clones, with some not included. This sample has about 400,000 clones, with over 10% found just once. Each of the CD4+ naive, central memory, regulatory and stem cell-like memory populations was sorted via CD45RO/CCR7/CD25/CD127/CD95/CD27. Study conclusions and caveats: In these data, an HLA type influence on TCRB rearrangement remained unresolved. A closer apparent resemblance between naive, central memory and Treg TCRB repertoires was seen in patients than in healthy donors. People with Type 1 diabetes carried modestly yet significantly shorter TCRB CDR3s in all four CD4+ subsets. PCR might pick shorter templates more often, in the same way for patients and controls.

This TCR was sampled from a woman in her late teens or twenties with type 1 diabetes. Sequenced sample: naive CD4+ T cells from blood.

The CDR3 region is CASSEARGLAQETQYF. CDR3 DNA sequence: TGTGCCAGCAGCGAGGCCAGGGGCCTCGCTCAAGAGACCCAGTACTTC. V usage is TRBV7-2 and J usage is TRBJ2-5, with D tentatively TRBD1 (6 bases). Germline V gene sequence: CDR1 SGHTA, CDR2 FQGNSA. Trimming shortened V by 5 bases and J by 2 bases, and 18 bases separated the two germline ends. This CDR3 is 16 amino acids long.